A few counts support the clone carrying this T cell receptor (beta chain). As yet, its antigen is unknown. TCRdb recomputed calls from the reads with MiXCR, one row per CDR3 protein. The table lists about 740,000 distinct CDR3 sequences, about 30% of them singletons. The entry originates in a study of T cell repertoires in cytomegalovirus infection. In the study overall: The study used recently identified HLA-C-restricted and well-studied HLA-B-restricted CMV epitopes. Public TCR beta signatures marked donors with CMV infection and the matching HLA.

Whole-study findings and limits: CMV-specific TCR beta clonotypes restricted by HLA-C dominated the ex vivo response. CMV carriers having the relevant HLA were flagged by cumulative public TCR beta family frequency.

V was trimmed by 5 bases and J by 5 bases, leaving 13 bases between them. CDR3 length equals 13 residues. Germline values: CDR1 MNHNS, CDR2 SASEGT. The specimen comprised cultured PBMCs, sampled from culture after CMV antigen stimulation. The TCR was taken from a human donor in good health (CMV status not recorded). Some clones in this sample may be carry-over from other donors' samples. The V call is TRBV6-1, the J call TRBJ2-7, with a weak D call TRBD2 (6 bases). The CDR3 region is CASSSGLGNEQYF. For the CDR3, the DNA is TGTGCCAGCAGTTCGGGACTCGGAAACGAGCAGTACTTC.